This TCR beta chain was recovered during a study of blood T cell repertoires in COVID-19. CDR1 is LNHDA, CDR2 SQIVND, per germline (reference sequence). This CDR3 comprises 14 residues. V was clipped by 4 bases and J by 7 bases, with 16 bases between them. TCRdb's table, derived via immunoSEQ multiplex PCR, lists solely in-frame clones and lacks some. This repertoire shows 140,000 or so clones, more than 65% found once; its top ten account for 8%. The TCR originated in a human donor in a cohort sampled during active COVID-19. The sequenced sample was peripheral blood. This chain joins TRBV19 and TRBJ1-2; no clear D gene. CDR3 DNA: TGTGCCAGTAGTACGCGGGAAAGTTCGATTGGCTACACCTTC. The encoded protein is CASSTRESSIGYTF.